Detailed here is one T cell receptor beta chain. The entry originates in a study of T cells expressing NK-cell markers. TCRdb reprocessed the 5' RACE reads and stores each CDR3 protein as one record, lacking DNA. Its table lists 150,000 or so distinct CDR3 sequences. Germline V gene lookup returns CDR1 ENHRY and CDR2 SYGVKD. The CDR3 sequence is 14 residues long. The receptor was isolated from a woman aged 50 to 65 in good health. Sequenced: blood T cells: a sorted CD56 or NKG2C T cell subset, CD4+ or CD8+ T cells, or bulk PBMC T cells (not recorded which). The rearrangement uses TRBV10-3 and TRBJ2-2; TCRdb gives TRBD1 as the D gene, but with no DNA this cannot be confirmed. CDR3 region: CAISDRESAGELFF.